The 20 T cell receptor beta chains listed next were all sequenced from one sample in a study of cytomegalovirus exposure and HLA in healthy donors. A multiplex PCR was run with 60 Vbeta primers and 13 Jbeta primers. Some clones are missing from TCRdb's copy, which holds only in-frame ones; the method was immunoSEQ multiplex PCR. The sample has 60,000 to 70,000 clones; about three quarters are singletons. The sequenced sample consisted of PBMCs. These receptors all stem from a man in his fifties in good health and CMV-seropositive.

The gene calls are TRBV4-1 and TRBJ2-1; TRBD2 matches at 10 bases. V shed 3 bases and J 3 bases; nucleotides not matched to a gene: 14. Germline V lookup: CDR1 MGHRA, CDR2 YSYEKL. The CDR3 loop spans 19 amino acids. The CDR3 loop reads CASSHASSLAGVNYNEQFF. For the CDR3, the DNA is TGCGCCAGCAGCCATGCCTCGTCCCTAGCGGGAGTAAACTACAATGAGCAGTTCTTC.

The chain links TRBV4-3 to TRBJ1-6; D gene uncertain. The germline CDR1 and CDR2 sequences are LGHNA and YSLEER. The V end lost 5 bases, the J end lost 8 bases, and 16 bases lay between the germline ends. The CDR3 runs to 15 residues. CDR3 in DNA: TGCGCCAGCAGCAGCGGCCGCGGCCGTTATTCACCCCTCCACTTT. Translating it yields CASSSGRGRYSPLHF.

V gene TRBV25-1 combines with J gene TRBJ1-6; D not certain. The CDR3 covers 15 residues. Per germline, CDR1 MGHDK and CDR2 SYGVNS. With 1 base removed from V and 7 bases from J, the gap between germline ends came to 11 bases. This CDR3 is CASSESVPGNSPLHF. The CDR3 nucleotides read TGTGCCAGCAGTGAATCGGTCCCAGGCAATTCACCCCTCCACTTT.

The chain is built from TRBV2 and TRBJ1-5; D gene uncertain. This CDR3 has 11 residues. V was clipped by 8 bases and J by 5 bases, with 7 bases between them. Germline CDR1 reads SNHLY; CDR2 reads FYNNEI. For the CDR3, the DNA is TGTGCCAGCTCCCGGGATCAGCCCCAGCATTTT. Translation: CASSRDQPQHF. Combining the CDR3 with reference TRBV2 and TRBJ1-5 gives the whole variable domain EPEVTQTPSHQVTQMGQEVILRCVPISNHLYFYWYRQILGQKVEFLVSFYNNEISEKSEIFDDQFSVERPDGSNFTLKIRSTKLEDSAMYFCASSRDQPQHFGDGTRLSIL.

V usage is TRBV6-1 and J usage is TRBJ2-7, with a weak D call TRBD1 (7 bases). Germline CDR1 MNHNS, CDR2 SASEGT. Trimming shortened V by 2 bases and J by 6 bases, and 20 bases separated the two germline ends. This CDR3 spans 16 amino acids. The CDR3 protein is CASSERRGLVGSEQYF. In nucleotides, the CDR3 is TGTGCCAGCAGTGAAAGGAGGGGGCTCGTAGGTTCCGAGCAGTACTTC.

This clone was seen only a few times. The chain joins TRBV5-1 to TRBJ1-4; D unresolved. Looked up from germline, CDR1 is SGHRS and CDR2 is YFSETQ. This CDR3 has 13 residues. The germline V and J ends were trimmed by 4 bases and 5 bases, with 9 bases remaining between them. In DNA form, the CDR3 reads TGCGCCAGCAGCGACGGGAACAATGAAAAACTGTTTTTT. It translates to CASSDGNNEKLFF.

This chain connects TRBV5-1 to TRBJ2-4, with a possible D match to TRBD2 (5 bases). The CDR3 consists of 13 residues. Trimming took off 0 bases at V and 10 bases at J, with 11 bases between the two ends. From germline, CDR1 is SGHRS and CDR2 YFSETQ. CDR3 loop: CASSLEDSTIQYF. As DNA, the CDR3 is TGCGCCAGCAGCTTGGAGGACTCAACGATTCAGTACTTC.

This clone has a handful of counts. V is TRBV25-1 and J is TRBJ1-5, with D perhaps matching TRBD1 (6 bases). Trimming shortened V by 6 bases and J by 7 bases, and 13 bases separated the two germline ends. Germline CDR1 is MGHDK and CDR2 is SYGVNS. The CDR3 is 13 amino acids. The CDR3 coding sequence is TGTGCCAGCAGGGGGGCCCAGGGACAGCCCCAGCATTTT. This translates into CASRGAQGQPQHF.

V gene TRBV30 combines with J gene TRBJ2-1; possibly TRBD2 for D (5 bases). The V and J ends lost 2 bases and 6 bases respectively, with 17 bases between them. CDR1 and CDR2 (germline): GTSNPN, SVGIG (reference sequence). The CDR3 totals 15 residues. CDR3 residues: CAWSPGSALINEQFF. CDR3 in DNA: TGTGCCTGGAGTCCTGGGAGCGCACTCATCAATGAGCAGTTCTTC.

The rearrangement joins TRBV19 to TRBJ2-5; TRBD1 is a possible D gene (5 bases). There are 13 residues in the CDR3. The ends were cut back, 3 bases at V and 3 bases at J, with 8 bases in the middle. CDR1 LNHDA and CDR2 SQIVND come from the germline V gene (reference sequence). The CDR3, as DNA: TGTGCCAGTAGTATCTCCAGGGAAGAGACCCAGTACTTC. It is translated as CASSISREETQYF.

The rearrangement links TRBV7-2 to TRBJ2-2; 13 bases align to TRBD2. The length of the CDR3 is 19 residues. V lost 5 bases to trimming and J lost 4 bases; unmatched junction nucleotides: 13. Germline V CDR1 and CDR2: SGHTA, FQGNSA. The CDR3 reads CASSHRTSGRIGGTGELFF. The CDR3 DNA follows: TGTGCCAGCAGCCACCGGACTAGCGGGAGAATTGGGGGCACCGGGGAGCTGTTTTTT. The whole variable domain, remainder taken from reference TRBV7-2 and TRBJ2-2, is GAGVSQSPSNKVTEKGKDVELRCDPISGHTALYWYRQSLGQGLEFLIYFQGNSAPDKSGLPSDRFSAERTGGSVSTLTIQRTQQEDSAVYLCASSHRTSGRIGGTGELFFGEGSRLTVL.

This chain joins TRBV28 and TRBJ2-5; D remains unclear. Trimming removed 3 bases at V and 4 bases at J, with 3 bases between. CDR3 length: 11 amino acids. CDR1 MDHEN and CDR2 SYDVKM come from the germline V gene. CDR3 coding DNA: TGTGCCAGCAGTTTGAGAGAGACCCAGTACTTC. Translation: CASSLRETQYF.

The table lists this clone with a few counts. This rearrangement joins TRBV4-3 to TRBJ2-5; weak D call: TRBD2 (5 bases). The CDR3 has 15 residues. In germline, CDR1 is LGHNA, CDR2 YSLEER. The V end was cut by 3 bases, the J end by 1 base, with 12 bases between. CDR3 coding DNA: TGCGCCAGCAGCCAGTCCGGGAACACCCAAGAGACCCAGTACTTC. Its protein is CASSQSGNTQETQYF.

This clone was recorded once. This chain uses TRBV19 with TRBJ2-4, with D perhaps matching TRBD2 (6 bases). This CDR3 region has 18 residues. Trimming stripped 6 bases from V and 0 bases from J, with 21 bases between. CDR1 and CDR2 from the germline V gene are LNHDA and SQIVND (reference sequence). In DNA form, the CDR3 reads TGTGCCAGTAGCAAGGAGGGTTGGCAGACTCTAGCCAAAAACATTCAGTACTTC. Translated, it gives CASSKEGWQTLAKNIQYF.

The chain combines TRBV27 with TRBJ2-7, with D tentatively TRBD2 (5 bases). Trimming shortened V by 0 bases and J by 7 bases, and 7 bases separated the two germline ends. CDR3 length equals 12 residues. CDR1 and CDR2 from the germline V gene are MNHEY and SMNVEV (reference sequence). The CDR3 sequence: CASSLSRGEQYF. The CDR3 DNA reads TGTGCCAGCAGTTTATCGCGCGGGGAGCAGTACTTC.

This clone has just a few counts. The rearrangement uses TRBV9 and TRBJ1-2; D unclear. The CDR3 sequence is 13 residues long. Per germline, CDR1 SGDLS and CDR2 YYNGEE. V lost 0 bases and J lost 7, with 10 bases in between. The CDR3, as DNA: TGTGCCAGCAGCGTAGAAGGAGAGGTTGGCTACACCTTC. Amino acid sequence: CASSVEGEVGYTF.

CDR3 nucleotide sequence: TGCGCCAGCAGCCAAGTTAGCGGGAGGGCCTTAGATACGCAGTATTTT. This sequence encodes CASSQVSGRALDTQYF. The chain combines TRBV4-1 with TRBJ2-3, with 11 positions matching TRBD2. V trimming: 1 base; J trimming: 5 bases; junction bases outside the gene matches: 5. The CDR3 has 16 amino acids. Germline V gene lookup returns CDR1 MGHRA and CDR2 YSYEKL.

The chain recombines TRBV18 with TRBJ1-2, with 8 bases identical to TRBD1. V trimming: 4 bases; J trimming: 5 bases; junction bases outside the gene matches: 6. Germline V gives CDR1 KGHSH, CDR2 LQKENI. This CDR3 region has 14 residues. CDR3 in amino acids: CASSRGQGRYGYTF. The DNA of the CDR3 is TGTGCCAGCTCACGCGGACAGGGAAGGTATGGCTACACCTTC.

This clone was picked up one time. The chain is built from TRBV29-1 and TRBJ2-1; 9 nucleotides line up with TRBD2. CDR1 and CDR2 from the germline V gene are SQVTM and ANQGSEA. V lost 7 bases and J lost 4; bases outside the gene matches: 8. The CDR3 contains 14 residues. The CDR3 DNA reads as TGCAGCGCTGGGCGCGGGGGGGCTTACAATGAGCAGTTCTTC. Protein product: CSAGRGGAYNEQFF.

The chain has TRBV10-2 and TRBJ2-3; TRBD2 is a possible D gene (6 bases). CDR3 length: 15 amino acids. Trimming stripped 7 bases from V and 3 bases from J, with 17 bases between. CDR1 and CDR2 from the germline V gene are WSHSY and SAAADI. CDR3 protein: CASKEIASVTDTQYF. CDR3 DNA sequence: TGCGCCAGCAAAGAGATTGCTAGCGTGACAGATACGCAGTATTTT.